Each of the 25 T cell receptor beta chains below was sequenced from the same sample in a study of PD-1 blockade in classical Hodgkin lymphoma (dated by TCRdb to 2020 to 2021). Library preparation was by the immunoSEQ multiplex PCR assay. TCRdb mirrors the immuneACCESS table, restricted to in-frame sequences. Some clones are absent from its copies; in checked studies, under half trace to an unresolved V gene, and the reason for the others is unknown. This sample is represented by some 60,000 clones; over 85% of them were singletons. The ten largest clones add up to 9.7% of the sample. This sample's time point label indicates: cycle 1 day 1 (C1D1), immediately before nivolumab initiation. All trial patients had relapsed after autologous stem cell transplantation, with cohorts A, B and C differing in prior brentuximab vedotin exposure. The sequencing here drew on peripheral blood mononuclear cells (PBMCs), taken at baseline. The receptors shown here come from a human donor with classical Hodgkin lymphoma.

The gene calls are TRBV6-1 and TRBJ1-2; D remains unclear. This CDR3 is 10 amino acids long. V dropped 6 bases and J dropped 8 bases, with 7 bases sitting between them. Germline V gives CDR1 MNHNS, CDR2 SASEGT. This CDR3 reads CASRLGGYTF. CDR3 sequence (DNA): TGTGCCAGCAGACTGGGGGGCTACACCTTC.

The rearrangement uses TRBV19 and TRBJ1-6; D is possibly TRBD1 (5 bases). Germline CDR1 is LNHDA and CDR2 is SQIVND (reference sequence). V was trimmed by 5 bases and J by 7 bases, leaving 21 bases between them. The CDR3 spans 17 residues. CDR3 sequence reads: CASSLVGGSMGNSPLHF. CDR3 in DNA: TGTGCCAGTAGTCTCGTTGGGGGGAGCATGGGGAATTCACCCCTCCACTTT.

V and J are TRBV7-8 and TRBJ1-1; no firm D call. The CDR3 covers 13 residues. CDR1 and CDR2 from the germline V gene are SGHVS and FQNEAQ. The V end lost 6 bases, the J end lost 2 bases, and 10 bases lay between the germline ends. The CDR3 is CASRMDSNTEAFF. The CDR3 DNA follows: TGTGCCAGCAGAATGGATAGCAACACTGAAGCTTTCTTT.

The rearrangement uses TRBV7-2 and TRBJ2-5, with D tentatively TRBD1 (6 bases). The CDR3 loop spans 13 amino acids. With 5 bases removed from V and 14 bases from J, the gap between germline ends came to 21 bases. Germline V lookup: CDR1 SGHTA, CDR2 FQGNSA. The CDR3: CASSPSAQGKKYF. The CDR3 nucleotides read TGTGCCAGCAGCCCCTCGGCCCAGGGGAAAAAATACTTC.

The V and J genes are TRBV10-1 and TRBJ2-7; D remains ambiguous. Germline CDR1 reads WNHNN; CDR2 reads SYGVQD (reference sequence). The CDR3 length is 14 residues. The V gene lost 8 bases and the J gene lost 0 bases, with 14 bases spanning the gap. CDR3 protein: CASSPVRGSYEQYF. The CDR3 bases are TGCGCCAGCTCTCCAGTACGAGGCTCCTACGAGCAGTACTTC.

This chain connects TRBV15 to TRBJ2-7, with 9 bases fitting TRBD1. V shed 0 bases, J shed 5 bases, and the junction held 14 bases outside the gene matches. CDR1 and CDR2 from the germline V gene are LNHNV and YYDKDF (reference sequence). The CDR3 contains 18 residues. CDR3 coding DNA: TGTGCCACCAGCAGAGATTCCCCGATGGGACAGGGTTGGGACGAGCAGTACTTC. Protein product: CATSRDSPMGQGWDEQYF.

The chain has TRBV21-1 and TRBJ2-3. TRBV21-1 is assigned pseudogene status. The length of the CDR3 is 20 residues. The DNA of the CDR3 is TGTGCCAGCACCCCACCCCGAACCGGGACCTGGGAACGAAGCACAGATACGCAGTATTTT. Its protein product is CASTPPRTGTWERSTDTQYF.

The rearrangement joins TRBV18 to TRBJ2-2, with 9 bases that match TRBD2. The junction had 4 bases not matched to a gene; V was cut back by 0 bases and J by 2 bases. The germline V gene encodes CDR1 KGHSH and CDR2 LQKENI. There are 17 residues in the CDR3. The CDR3 nucleotides are TGTGCCAGCTCACCACCAGGGCTAGCGGGAAACACCGGGGAGCTGTTTTTT. It encodes CASSPPGLAGNTGELFF.

This rearrangement joins TRBV2 to TRBJ2-1; tentative D call: TRBD2 (5 bases). The CDR3 length is 13 residues. Germline V CDR1 and CDR2: SNHLY, FYNNEI. Trimming removed 4 bases at V and 8 bases at J, with 12 bases between. CDR3 DNA sequence: TGTGCCAGCAGTGGGGGTGGGAGCGATGAGCAGTTCTTC. This gives the protein CASSGGGSDEQFF.

The chain links TRBV30 to TRBJ1-6, with a weak D call TRBD1 (5 bases). V lost 1 base, J lost 8 bases, and 12 bases lay in between. From germline, CDR1 is GTSNPN and CDR2 SVGIG (reference sequence). The CDR3 has 14 amino acids. The CDR3 DNA sequence: TGTGCCTGGAGTGCTCAGGGTATTTATTCACCCCTCCACTTT. It encodes CAWSAQGIYSPLHF.

V and J are TRBV15 and TRBJ2-1; either TRBD1 or TRBD2 may fit D (6 bases each). Germline V CDR1 and CDR2: LNHNV, YYDKDF (reference sequence). This CDR3 is 15 amino acids long. Trimming took off 5 bases at V and 2 bases at J, with 13 bases between the two ends. This CDR3 reads CATSEGGRPYNEQFF. The CDR3 nucleotides read TGTGCCACCAGCGAGGGGGGTCGGCCCTACAATGAGCAGTTCTTC.

The chain combines TRBV5-5 with TRBJ2-1; D gene uncertain. Trimming pared 1 base from V and 10 bases from J, leaving 6 bases between. The germline CDR1 and CDR2 sequences are SGHKS and YYEKEE (reference sequence). The CDR3 is 11 amino acids. CDR3: CASSLTAEQFF. The CDR3 DNA sequence: TGTGCCAGCAGCTTGACGGCCGAGCAGTTCTTC.

The chain is built from TRBV7-2 and TRBJ1-4; D unresolved. The V and J ends lost 1 base and 7 bases respectively, with 10 bases between them. This CDR3 is 14 amino acids long. Germline CDR1 is SGHTA and CDR2 is FQGNSA. DNA for the CDR3: TGTGCCAGCAGCTTAGGGAGGGCCAGTGAAAAACTGTTTTTT. Translation: CASSLGRASEKLFF.

This chain joins TRBV5-1 and TRBJ1-6; D is ambiguous. V lost 5 bases to trimming and J lost 8 bases, with 17 bases between them. The germline V gene has CDR1 SGHRS and CDR2 YFSETQ. The CDR3 spans 15 residues. CDR3 sequence: CASRPSHPPDSPLHF. The CDR3 nucleotides read TGCGCCAGCAGACCCTCTCACCCACCGGATTCACCCCTCCACTTT. The full variable domain, with the rest looked up from reference TRBV5-1 and TRBJ1-6, is KAGVTQTPRYLIKTRGQQVTLSCSPISGHRSVSWYQQTPGQGLQFLFEYFSETQRNKGNFPGRFSGRQFSNSRSEMNVSTLELGDSALYLCASRPSHPPDSPLHFGNGTRLTVT.

The chain carries TRBV18 and TRBJ2-3, with no clear D. The CDR3 is 11 amino acids. Deletions cut 4 bases from V and 2 bases from J, with 1 base between. CDR1 KGHSH and CDR2 LQKENI come from the germline V gene. The CDR3: CASSLTDTQYF. In DNA, the CDR3 is TGTGCCAGCTCACTCACAGATACGCAGTATTTT.

The rearrangement links TRBV13 to TRBJ1-1, with D maybe TRBD1 (6 bases). Germline V gives CDR1 PRHDT, CDR2 FYEKMQ (reference sequence). The CDR3 has 14 residues. V was shortened by 4 bases and J by 4 bases, with 13 bases between the two germline ends. Here the CDR3 reads CASSSYRERTEAFF. The CDR3 region has the DNA TGTGCCAGCAGCTCATACAGGGAGCGCACTGAAGCTTTCTTT.

In nucleotides, the CDR3 is TGCGCCAGCGGCCTAGCGGGAGGGCCACCGAACACCGGGGAGCTGTTTTTT. Its translation is CASGLAGGPPNTGELFF. J is TRBJ2-2 and V is TRBV5-1; 12 bases map to TRBD2. Germline CDR1 and CDR2: SGHRS and YFSETQ. V gave up 7 bases and J gave up 0 bases; unmatched junction bases: 7. This CDR3 is built from 17 residues.

The gene calls are TRBV28 and TRBJ2-7; TRBD1 might be the D (5 bases). From germline, CDR1 is MDHEN and CDR2 SYDVKM. Trimming stripped 3 bases from V and 5 bases from J, with 17 bases between. This CDR3 spans 15 amino acids. CDR3 protein: CASSFGGRVVHEQYF. The CDR3 bases are TGTGCCAGCAGTTTCGGCGGCAGGGTTGTCCACGAGCAGTACTTC.

This chain links TRBV5-1 with TRBJ2-1; TRBD2 matches 11 bases. CDR1 and CDR2 (germline): SGHRS, YFSETQ. The junction had 2 bases not matched to a gene; V was cut back by 3 bases and J by 3 bases. This CDR3 comprises 15 residues. Written as DNA, the CDR3 is TGCGCCAGCAGCTACCTAGCGGGGGGCTACAATGAGCAGTTCTTC. Protein sequence: CASSYLAGGYNEQFF.

The chain combines TRBV28 with TRBJ1-3; D gene ambiguous. This CDR3 contains 14 residues. Trimming stripped 6 bases from V and 1 base from J, with 10 bases between. Germline V lookup: CDR1 MDHEN, CDR2 SYDVKM. DNA of the CDR3: TGTGCCAGCAGCCGGGAGACTTCTGGAAACACCATATATTTT. Translation: CASSRETSGNTIYF.

V and J are TRBV6-9 and TRBJ1-5; the D gene is possibly TRBD1 (6 bases). CDR1 MNHGY and CDR2 SVAAGI come from the germline V gene. The CDR3 contains 15 residues. Trimming pared 6 bases from V and 3 bases from J, leaving 15 bases between. Here the CDR3 reads CASRQGHGNNQPQHF. The CDR3 coding sequence is TGTGCCAGCAGGCAGGGGCATGGGAACAATCAGCCCCAGCATTTT.

This chain links TRBV6-5 with TRBJ2-5; TRBD1 might be the D (6 bases). Trimming shortened V by 7 bases and J by 1 base, and 10 bases separated the two germline ends. The germline CDR1 and CDR2 sequences are MNHEY and SVGAGI. This CDR3 contains 13 residues. The CDR3 is CASNRDRQETQYF. Written as DNA, the CDR3 is TGTGCCAGCAACAGGGATCGCCAAGAGACCCAGTACTTC.

This chain joins TRBV6-5 and TRBJ2-5; 7 nucleotides align to TRBD2. The CDR3 is made up of 14 amino acids. V lost 8 bases to trimming and J lost 4 bases; unmatched junction nucleotides: 10. In germline, CDR1 is MNHEY, CDR2 SVGAGI. CDR3 nucleotide sequence: TGTGCCAGCGGGGAGGGCCCCGGGGGAGAGACCCAGTACTTC. It encodes CASGEGPGGETQYF.

This clone was picked up one time. The chain couples TRBV6-6 to TRBJ2-5, with TRBD2 matching 15 bases. Per germline, CDR1 MNHNY and CDR2 SVGAGI (reference sequence). The ends lost 5 bases at V and 5 bases at J; junction bases unmatched: 3. The length of the CDR3 is 15 residues. The CDR3 protein is CASSGLAGGPETQYF. CDR3 bases: TGTGCCAGCAGTGGACTAGCGGGAGGGCCGGAGACCCAGTACTTC.

The chain joins TRBV18 to TRBJ2-5; D unclear. V was clipped by 3 bases and J by 5 bases, with 7 bases between them. Germline V gives CDR1 KGHSH, CDR2 LQKENI. CDR3 length equals 12 residues. CDR3 DNA sequence: TGTGCCAGCTCACCTGGGTGGGAGACCCAGTACTTC. Its protein product is CASSPGWETQYF.